The 7 T cell receptor beta chains below come from one sample, sequenced in a study of T cell responses to AZD1222 COVID-19 vaccine. The method was immunoSEQ multiplex PCR; TCRdb's version includes in-frame clones alone and lacks a portion of them. The table has some 170,000 clones, around nine tenths seen once. The source material was peripheral blood, sampled on day 0 of AZD1222 vaccination. The receptors originated from an adult in good health.

The chain combines TRBV19 with TRBJ2-1; D call uncertain. The germline V gene encodes CDR1 LNHDA and CDR2 SQIVND (reference sequence). The V gene lost 1 base and the J gene lost 5 bases, with 12 bases spanning the gap. The CDR3 covers 15 residues. In nucleotides, the CDR3 is TGTGCCAGTAGTATAGCCCCGACTGCAAACAATGAGCAGTTCTTC. Protein sequence: CASSIAPTANNEQFF. The variable domain in full, completed from reference TRBV19 and TRBJ2-1, reads DGGITQSPKYLFRKEGQNVTLSCEQNLNHDAMYWYRQDPGQGLRLIYYSQIVNDFQKGDIAEGYSVSREKKESFPLTVTSAQKNPTAFYLCASSIAPTANNEQFFGPGTRLTVL.

The V and J genes are TRBV12-3 or TRBV12-4 and TRBJ1-5; D ambiguous. This CDR3 is 13 amino acids long. V was cut by 1 base and J by 6 bases, with 7 bases left in between. CDR3: CASSLGWGQPQHF. As DNA, the CDR3 is TGTGCCAGCAGTTTAGGTTGGGGTCAGCCCCAGCATTTT.

V and J are TRBV25-1 and TRBJ1-1; D uncertain. The CDR3 covers 13 residues. V lost 1 base and J lost 7, with 10 bases in between. Germline-derived CDR1 and CDR2 are MGHDK and SYGVNS. The CDR3 here is CASSEFGKGEAFF. CDR3 in DNA: TGTGCCAGCAGTGAATTTGGGAAGGGTGAAGCTTTCTTT.

The V call is TRBV5-6, the J call TRBJ2-4; 8 bases agree with TRBD2. Trimming at V came to 4 bases and at J to 0 bases, leaving 9 bases not matched to a gene. Per the germline V gene, CDR1 is SGHDT and CDR2 is YYEEEE. The CDR3 loop spans 17 amino acids. In DNA, the CDR3 is TGTGCCAGCAGCCCTCGGGGGGGGTCGCTAGCCAAAAACATTCAGTACTTC. The encoded protein is CASSPRGGSLAKNIQYF.

V gene TRBV6-2 or TRBV6-3 combines with J gene TRBJ2-7; a weak D match, TRBD1 (5 bases). Germline V gene lookup returns CDR1 MNHEY and CDR2 SVGEGT. V was pared by 0 bases and J by 1 base, with 7 bases between. CDR3 length: 14 residues. The CDR3 sequence is CASSYSTASYEQYF. CDR3 bases: TGTGCCAGCAGTTACTCGACAGCTTCCTACGAGCAGTACTTC.

V usage is TRBV2 and J usage is TRBJ1-6; D unclear. V lost 4 bases, J lost 14 bases, and 9 bases lay in between. This CDR3 comprises 11 residues. Germline values: CDR1 SNHLY, CDR2 FYNNEI. CDR3 bases: TGTGCCAGCAGTGGGGAGAAGACCCTCCACTTT. Its protein product is CASSGEKTLHF. The full variable domain, its missing parts supplied by reference TRBV2 and TRBJ1-6, is EPEVTQTPSHQVTQMGQEVILRCVPISNHLYFYWYRQILGQKVEFLVSFYNNEISEKSEIFDDQFSVERPDGSNFTLKIRSTKLEDSAMYFCASSGEKTLHFGNGTRLTVT.

The J gene is TRBJ1-6, the V gene TRBV19; D unclear. Germline V gene data show CDR1 as LNHDA and CDR2 as SQIVND (reference sequence). The CDR3 consists of 12 residues. V lost 7 bases and J 7 bases, leaving 8 bases between the germline ends. The DNA for the CDR3 is TGTGCCAGTACCTTAGGGAATTCACCCCTCCACTTT. This translates into CASTLGNSPLHF.